This T cell receptor beta chain was identified in a study of T-cell memory formation after mild COVID-19. V lost 0 bases to trimming and J lost 8 bases; unmatched junction nucleotides: 16. CDR3 length: 18 residues. Germline V gene lookup returns CDR1 LGHNA and CDR2 YSLEER. TCRdb recomputed calls from the 5' RACE reads with MiXCR, one row per CDR3 protein. The sample includes about 110,000 distinct CDR3 sequences, approximately 22% of them seen just once. V usage is TRBV4-3 and J usage is TRBJ2-4, with TRBD2 matching 7 bases. The sequenced sample was PBMCs or a T cell subset sorted from them (not recorded which). This TCR came from a young man who had mild COVID-19 (a few samples of this study predate the infection). Cell type and time point are not known. CDR3 sequence: CASSQDRGSGLVDDIQYF. The CDR3 bases are TGCGCCAGCAGCCAAGATCGCGGTAGTGGACTAGTGGATGACATTCAGTACTTC.